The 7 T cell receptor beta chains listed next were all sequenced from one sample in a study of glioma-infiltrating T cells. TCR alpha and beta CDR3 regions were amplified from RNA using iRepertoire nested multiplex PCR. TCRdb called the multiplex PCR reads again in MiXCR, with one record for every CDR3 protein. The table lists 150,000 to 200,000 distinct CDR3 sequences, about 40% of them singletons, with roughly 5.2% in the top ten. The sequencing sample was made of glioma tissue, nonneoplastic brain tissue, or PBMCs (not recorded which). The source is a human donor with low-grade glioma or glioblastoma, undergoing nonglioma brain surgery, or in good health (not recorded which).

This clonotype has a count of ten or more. The CDR3 loop is CASSFFLAGISYNEQFF. CDR3 nucleotides: TGTGCCAGCAGTTTCTTTCTAGCGGGTATCTCCTACAATGAGCAGTTCTTC. The rearrangement links TRBV27 to TRBJ2-1, with TRBD2 matching 8 bases. Germline CDR1 MNHEY, CDR2 SMNVEV (reference sequence). Trimming removed 3 bases from V and 0 bases from J; junction bases left unmatched: 7. The length of the CDR3 is 17 residues.

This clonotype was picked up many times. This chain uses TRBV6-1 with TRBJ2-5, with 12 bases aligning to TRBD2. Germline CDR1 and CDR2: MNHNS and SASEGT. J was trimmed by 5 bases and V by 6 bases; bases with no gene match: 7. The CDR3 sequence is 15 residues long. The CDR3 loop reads CASRPTSGRLETQYF. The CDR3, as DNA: TGTGCCAGCAGGCCGACTAGCGGGAGACTGGAGACCCAGTACTTC.

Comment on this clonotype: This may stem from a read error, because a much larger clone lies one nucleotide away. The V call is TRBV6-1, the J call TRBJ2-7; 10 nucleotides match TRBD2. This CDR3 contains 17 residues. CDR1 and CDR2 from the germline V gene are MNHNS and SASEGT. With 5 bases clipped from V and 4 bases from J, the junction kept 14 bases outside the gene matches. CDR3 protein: CASSQQKGLARVYEQYF. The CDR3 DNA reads TGTGCCAGCAGTCAGCAAAAGGGACTAGCGAGAGTATACGAGCAGTACTTC.

CDR3 sequence: CASSQGPHGYTF. In nucleotides, the CDR3 is TGCGCCAGCAGCCAAGGCCCACATGGCTACACCTTC. V gene TRBV4-1 combines with J gene TRBJ1-2; D is unclear. Germline lookup yields CDR1 MGHRA and CDR2 YSYEKL. The V and J ends lost 1 base and 6 bases respectively, with 6 bases between them. This CDR3 has 12 residues.

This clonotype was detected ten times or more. The CDR3: CASSQDLGQGGEETQYF. CDR3 DNA: TGTGCCAGCAGCCAAGATCTGGGACAGGGCGGGGAAGAGACCCAGTACTTC. The chain joins TRBV4-2 to TRBJ2-5; 9 bases fit TRBD1. The CDR3 consists of 17 residues. Germline V CDR1 and CDR2: LGHNA, YNFKEQ. Trimming removed 0 bases from V and 3 bases from J; junction bases left unmatched: 8.

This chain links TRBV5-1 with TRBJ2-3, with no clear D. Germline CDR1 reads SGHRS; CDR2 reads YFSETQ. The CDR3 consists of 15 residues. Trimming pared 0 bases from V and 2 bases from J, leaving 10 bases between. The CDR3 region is CASSLERTDTDTQYF. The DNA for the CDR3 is TGCGCCAGCAGCTTGGAGAGAACAGACACAGATACGCAGTATTTT.

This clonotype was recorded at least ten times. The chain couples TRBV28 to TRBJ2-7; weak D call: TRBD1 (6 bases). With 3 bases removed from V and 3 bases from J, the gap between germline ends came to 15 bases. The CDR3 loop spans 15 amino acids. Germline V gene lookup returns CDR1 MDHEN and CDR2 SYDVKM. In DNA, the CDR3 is TGTGCCAGCAGTTTTGGGGGACAAACCGTCTACGAGCAGTACTTC. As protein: CASSFGGQTVYEQYF.